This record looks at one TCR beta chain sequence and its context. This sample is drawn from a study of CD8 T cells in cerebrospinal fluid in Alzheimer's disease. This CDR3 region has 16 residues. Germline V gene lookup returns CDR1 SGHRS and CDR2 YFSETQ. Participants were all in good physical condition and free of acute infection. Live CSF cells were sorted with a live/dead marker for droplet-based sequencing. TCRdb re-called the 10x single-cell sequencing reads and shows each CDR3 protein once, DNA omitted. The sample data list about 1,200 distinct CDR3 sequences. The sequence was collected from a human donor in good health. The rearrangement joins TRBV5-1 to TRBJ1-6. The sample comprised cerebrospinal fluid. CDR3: CASSLGGLADSYEQHF.